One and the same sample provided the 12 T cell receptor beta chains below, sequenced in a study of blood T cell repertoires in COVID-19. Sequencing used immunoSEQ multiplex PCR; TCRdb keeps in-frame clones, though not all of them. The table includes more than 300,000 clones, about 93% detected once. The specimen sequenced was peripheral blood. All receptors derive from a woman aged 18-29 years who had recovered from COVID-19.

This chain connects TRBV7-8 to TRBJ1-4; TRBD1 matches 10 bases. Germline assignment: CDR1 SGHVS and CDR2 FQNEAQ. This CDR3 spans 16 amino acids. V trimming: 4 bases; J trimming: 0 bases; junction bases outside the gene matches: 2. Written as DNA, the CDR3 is TGTGCCAGCAGCTGGGACAGGGGTACAACTAATGAAAAACTGTTTTTT. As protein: CASSWDRGTTNEKLFF.

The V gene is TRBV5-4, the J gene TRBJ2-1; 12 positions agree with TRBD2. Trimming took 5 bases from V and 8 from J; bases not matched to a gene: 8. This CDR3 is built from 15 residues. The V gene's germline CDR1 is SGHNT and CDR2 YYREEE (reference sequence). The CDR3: CASSPGTSGPHEQFF. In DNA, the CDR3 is TGTGCCAGCAGTCCCGGGACTAGCGGGCCCCATGAGCAGTTCTTC.

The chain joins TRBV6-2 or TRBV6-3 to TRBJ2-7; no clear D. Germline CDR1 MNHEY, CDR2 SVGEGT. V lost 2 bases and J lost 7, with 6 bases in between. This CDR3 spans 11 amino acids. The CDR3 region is CASSYSQEQYV. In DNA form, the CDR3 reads TGTGCCAGCAGTTACAGCCAAGAGCAGTACGTC.

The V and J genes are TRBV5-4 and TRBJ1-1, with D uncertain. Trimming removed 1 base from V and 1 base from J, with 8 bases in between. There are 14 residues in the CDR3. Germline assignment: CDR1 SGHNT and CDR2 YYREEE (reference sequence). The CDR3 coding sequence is TGTGCCAGCAGCTTGTCGATCGGGAACACTGAAGCTTTCTTT. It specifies CASSLSIGNTEAFF.

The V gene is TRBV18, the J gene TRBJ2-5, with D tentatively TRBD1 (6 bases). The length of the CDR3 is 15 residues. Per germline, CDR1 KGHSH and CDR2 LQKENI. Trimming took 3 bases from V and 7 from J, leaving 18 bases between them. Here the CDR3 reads CASSPDLTGTATQYF. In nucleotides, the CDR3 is TGTGCCAGCTCACCGGACCTTACAGGGACCGCGACCCAGTACTTC. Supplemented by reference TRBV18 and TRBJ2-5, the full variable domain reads NAGVMQNPRHLVRRRGQEARLRCSPMKGHSHVYWYRQLPEEGLKFMVYLQKENIIDESGMPKERFSAEFPKEGPSILRIQQVVRGDSAAYFCASSPDLTGTATQYFGPGTRLLVL.

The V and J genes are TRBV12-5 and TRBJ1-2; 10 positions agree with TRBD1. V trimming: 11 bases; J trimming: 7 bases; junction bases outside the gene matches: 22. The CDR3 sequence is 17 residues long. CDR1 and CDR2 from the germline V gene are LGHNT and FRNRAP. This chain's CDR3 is CASSRPPGQGEIAGYTF. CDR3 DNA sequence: TGTGCTTCTAGTAGGCCCCCCGGACAGGGGGAAATAGCTGGCTACACCTTC.

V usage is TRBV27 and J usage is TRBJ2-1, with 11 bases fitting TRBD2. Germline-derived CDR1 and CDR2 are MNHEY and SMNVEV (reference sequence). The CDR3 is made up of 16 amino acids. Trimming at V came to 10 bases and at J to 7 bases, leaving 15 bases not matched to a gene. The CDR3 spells CAIANVGTSGINEQFF. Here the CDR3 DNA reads TGTGCCATCGCCAACGTGGGGACTAGCGGTATAAATGAGCAGTTCTTC.

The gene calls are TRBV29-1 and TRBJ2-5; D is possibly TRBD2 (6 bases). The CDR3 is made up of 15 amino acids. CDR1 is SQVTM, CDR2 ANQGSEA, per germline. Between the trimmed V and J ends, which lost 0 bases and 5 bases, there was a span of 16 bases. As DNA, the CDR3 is TGCAGCGTTGAAGATCCGTATCAGGGAGGTGAGACCCAGTACTTC. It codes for CSVEDPYQGGETQYF.

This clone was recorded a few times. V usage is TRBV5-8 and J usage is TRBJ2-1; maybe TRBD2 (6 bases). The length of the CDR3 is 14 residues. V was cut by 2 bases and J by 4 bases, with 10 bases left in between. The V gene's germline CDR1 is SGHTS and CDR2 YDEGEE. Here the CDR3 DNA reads TGTGCCAGCAGCTTAGGGACTGCTTACAATGAGCAGTTCTTC. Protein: CASSLGTAYNEQFF.

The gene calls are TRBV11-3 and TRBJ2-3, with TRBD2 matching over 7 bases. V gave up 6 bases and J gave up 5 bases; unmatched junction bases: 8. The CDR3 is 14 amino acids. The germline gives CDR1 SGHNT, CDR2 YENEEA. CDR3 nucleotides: TGTGCCAGCAGACCCGGGTTAGCGGGAGATACGCAGTATTTT. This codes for CASRPGLAGDTQYF. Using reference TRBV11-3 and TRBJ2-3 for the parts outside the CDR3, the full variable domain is EAGVVQSPRYKIIEKKQPVAFWCNPISGHNTLYWYLQNLGQGPELLIRYENEEAVDDSQLPKDRFSAERLKGVDSTLKIQPAELGDSAVYLCASRPGLAGDTQYFGPGTRLTVL.

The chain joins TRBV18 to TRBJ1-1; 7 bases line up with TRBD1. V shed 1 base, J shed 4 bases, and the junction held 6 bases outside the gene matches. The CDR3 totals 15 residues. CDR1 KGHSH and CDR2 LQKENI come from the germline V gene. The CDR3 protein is CASSPREGAGTEAFF. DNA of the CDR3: TGTGCCAGCTCACCACGAGAGGGGGCCGGCACTGAAGCTTTCTTT. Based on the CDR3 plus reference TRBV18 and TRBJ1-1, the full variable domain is NAGVMQNPRHLVRRRGQEARLRCSPMKGHSHVYWYRQLPEEGLKFMVYLQKENIIDESGMPKERFSAEFPKEGPSILRIQQVVRGDSAAYFCASSPREGAGTEAFFGQGTRLTVV.

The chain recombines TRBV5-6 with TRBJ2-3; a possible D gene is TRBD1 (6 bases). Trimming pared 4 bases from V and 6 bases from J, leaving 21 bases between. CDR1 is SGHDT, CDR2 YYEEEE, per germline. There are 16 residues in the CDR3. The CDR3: CASSVPGHGLEDTQYF. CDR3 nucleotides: TGTGCCAGCAGCGTACCGGGACACGGATTAGAGGATACGCAGTATTTT.